Listed here are 16 T cell receptor beta chains from one sample, sequenced in a study of blood T cells in healthy people across ages. PCR was performed a second time for about 6 to 12 cycles using a sample-barcoded 5' primer and a J-beta primer mix. TCRdb ran MiXCR on the 5' RACE reads and lists one entry per CDR3 protein. The sample records hundreds of thousands of distinct CDR3 sequences, about 28% being singletons. The sequenced material came from blood. The receptors here all came from a woman at least 80 years old in good health.

This clonotype was observed at least ten times. The V call is TRBV5-1, the J call TRBJ1-4, with a weak D call TRBD1 (5 bases). The CDR3 runs 16 residues. Germline-derived CDR1 and CDR2 are SGHRS and YFSETQ. Trimming removed 0 bases at V and 3 bases at J, with 12 bases between. The CDR3, as DNA: TGCGCCAGCAGCTTGGGGGGGAGTCGGCCTAATGAAAAACTGTTTTTT. Translation gives CASSLGGSRPNEKLFF.

The chain is built from TRBV6-6 and TRBJ1-1; unclear D gene. The CDR3 has 8 residues. From germline, CDR1 is MNHNY and CDR2 SVGAGI (reference sequence). CDR3 DNA: TGTGCGAACACTGAAGCTTTCTTT. Translated, it gives CANTEAFF.

This clonotype showed up just a few times. The CDR3 sequence is CAWLEAGGAYEQYF. In nucleotides, the CDR3 is TGTGCCTGGCTAGAAGCGGGGGGCGCCTACGAGCAGTACTTC. The chain joins TRBV30 to TRBJ2-7, with TRBD2 matching over 9 bases. The CDR3 is 14 residues long. Germline values: CDR1 GTSNPN, CDR2 SVGIG (reference sequence). Trimming removed 5 bases from V and 2 bases from J; junction bases left unmatched: 7.

This clonotype was seen at least ten times. The J gene is TRBJ2-3, the V gene TRBV4-2, with 12 bases identical to TRBD2. Germline loops: CDR1 LGHNA, CDR2 YNFKEQ. V lost 2 bases and J lost 6; bases outside the gene matches: 9. CDR3 size: 17 residues. CDR3 loop: CASSQSGLAGSGDTQYF. CDR3 bases: TGTGCCAGCAGCCAATCTGGACTAGCGGGGAGCGGGGATACGCAGTATTTT.

The chain employs TRBV7-2 and TRBJ2-1; 11 nucleotides align to TRBD2. CDR1 is SGHTA, CDR2 FQGNSA, per germline. There are 17 residues in the CDR3. V lost 0 bases and J lost 10; bases outside the gene matches: 11. In nucleotides, the CDR3 is TGTACCAGCAGCTTAGCGGGTGATAGCGGGGGGGCTCAAGAGCAGTTCTTC. Translating it yields CTSSLAGDSGGAQEQFF.

Remarks on this clonotype: It may be a read error: a sequence one base away is much more abundant. The V gene is TRBV4-3, the J gene TRBJ2-1; the match to TRBD1 covers 8 bases. There are 16 residues in the CDR3. After removal of 6 bases from V and 12 bases from J, the junction contained 19 bases not matched to a gene. Germline CDR1 is LGHNA and CDR2 is YSLEER. The CDR3 sequence: CASSHSCDRGRLRQFF. The CDR3 nucleotides read TGCGCCAGCAGTCACAGCTGCGACAGGGGCCGTTTAAGGCAGTTCTTC.

This clonotype was counted at least ten times. The chain recombines TRBV4-2 with TRBJ2-6; no clear D gene. The V and J ends lost 0 bases and 13 bases respectively, with 7 bases between them. Per germline, CDR1 LGHNA and CDR2 YNFKEQ. The CDR3 is 12 amino acids. The CDR3 is CASSQETSVLTF. The CDR3 bases are TGTGCCAGCAGCCAAGAGACGTCAGTCCTGACTTTC.

At least ten counts were recorded for this clonotype. V and J are TRBV6-2 or TRBV6-3 and TRBJ1-5; D is ambiguous. The V gene lost 7 bases and the J gene lost 2 bases, with 21 bases spanning the gap. Germline V gives CDR1 MNHEY, CDR2 SVGEGT. The CDR3 length is 17 residues. The DNA for the CDR3 is TGTGCCAGCAACTGGGGAACCGGGGTCTCCCGCAATCAGCCCCAGCATTTT. Its protein product is CASNWGTGVSRNQPQHF.

With respect to this clonotype: An end of the junction differs from the germline gene, which may be a read error. The V gene is TRBV12-3 or TRBV12-4, the J gene TRBJ2-3; possible D gene TRBD1, 5 bases. The CDR3 is 14 amino acids. The CDR3 spells CASSSRVSADTQYF. The CDR3 nucleotides are TGTGCCAGCAGTTCCAGGGTGAGCGCAGATACGCAATATTTT.

This chain uses TRBV5-1 with TRBJ1-4; no definite D call. The germline CDR1 and CDR2 sequences are SGHRS and YFSETQ. V dropped 0 bases and J dropped 0 bases, with 12 bases sitting between them. This CDR3 contains 17 residues. The CDR3 here is CASSLVGRGATNEKLFF. CDR3 nucleotide sequence: TGCGCCAGCAGCTTGGTAGGGCGGGGAGCAACTAATGAAAAACTGTTTTTT.

The rearrangement links TRBV5-1 to TRBJ2-6; a weak D match, TRBD1 (5 bases). Germline V gives CDR1 SGHRS, CDR2 YFSETQ. The CDR3 is made up of 19 amino acids. The V and J ends lost 0 bases and 4 bases respectively, with 20 bases between them. The CDR3 sequence is CASSLGGWGETPGANVLTF. The CDR3 DNA sequence: TGCGCCAGCAGCTTGGGGGGATGGGGCGAGACTCCCGGGGCCAACGTCCTGACTTTC.

This clonotype was observed at least ten times. The V call is TRBV7-2, the J call TRBJ2-3; D is undetermined. The CDR3 totals 13 residues. Trimming removed 5 bases from V and 2 bases from J, with 8 bases in between. Per the germline V gene, CDR1 is SGHTA and CDR2 is FQGNSA. Written as DNA, the CDR3 is TGTGCCAGCAGCCCCACCCTCACAGATACGCAGTATTTT. It codes for CASSPTLTDTQYF.

This clonotype was seen ten or more times. The rearrangement links TRBV5-1 to TRBJ1-2; 11 bases match TRBD1. V lost 4 bases and J lost 7; bases outside the gene matches: 3. CDR1 is SGHRS, CDR2 YFSETQ, per germline. CDR3 length: 13 amino acids. The chain's CDR3 is CASSEGTGGGYTF. The CDR3 nucleotides read TGCGCCAGCAGCGAAGGGACAGGGGGTGGCTACACCTTC.

V gene TRBV6-2 or TRBV6-3 combines with J gene TRBJ1-1; 10 bases agree with TRBD1. Trimming at V came to 2 bases and at J to 1 base, leaving 10 bases not matched to a gene. The CDR3 has 18 residues. Per the germline V gene, CDR1 is MNHEY and CDR2 is SVGEGT. In nucleotides, the CDR3 is TGTGCCAGCAGTTACCCAACTCGACAGGGGGCTTCGAACACTGAAGCTTTCTTT. The encoded protein is CASSYPTRQGASNTEAFF.

In DNA form, the CDR3 reads TGTGCCGGCCCCGGTCCAACCCAAGGCCACGAGCAGTACTTC. Protein sequence: CAGPGPTQGHEQYF. The rearrangement joins TRBV19 to TRBJ2-7; D is unresolved. V shed 11 bases and J shed 5 bases, with 22 bases lying between them. Germline V CDR1 and CDR2: LNHDA, SQIVND (reference sequence). The CDR3 runs 14 residues.

This clonotype was seen more than once but under ten times. The chain is built from TRBV7-8 and TRBJ2-3; D might be TRBD2 (6 bases). Trimming took 5 bases from V and 6 from J, leaving 18 bases between them. From germline, CDR1 is SGHVS and CDR2 FQNEAQ. This CDR3 contains 15 residues. CDR3 nucleotides: TGTGCCAGCAGCCGTGTGGTAGCGGCATCGGATACGCAGTATTTT. As protein: CASSRVVAASDTQYF.